This record covers a single T cell receptor beta chain. CDR1 MNHEY and CDR2 SVGAGI come from the germline V gene. With 11 bases clipped from V and 0 bases from J, the junction kept 6 bases outside the gene matches. The CDR3 runs 13 residues. The data originate from a study of blood T cell repertoires in COVID-19. Study background: Acute and convalescent COVID-19 samples came from the United States, Italy and Spain.

In the original analysis: Counts of nucleated cells, estimated from reference gene primer amplification, were obtained. Assay: immunoSEQ multiplex PCR; the TCRdb copy retains only in-frame clones and omits some. Clone size and V and J calls were adopted from that table, with D and trimming inferred from the DNA. The sample contains 75,000 to 90,000 clones, 78% of which appear only once. The TCR comes from a man aged 55 to 70 with COVID-19, enrolled during active disease. What was sequenced was peripheral blood. The V call is TRBV6-5, the J call TRBJ2-7; 8 bases align to TRBD1. The CDR3 DNA reads TGTGCCTCCCCGGACAGGGACTCCTACGAGCAGTACTTC. Translation: CASPDRDSYEQYF.